This TCR beta chain was recorded in a study of blood T cell repertoires in COVID-19. Overall study: Samples of COVID-19 (acute and convalescent) were obtained from the United States, Italy and Spain. Sources were T cells, B-cell-depleted T cells, or PBMCs; the material itself was cDNA or gDNA.

CDR3 length: 14 residues. Germline CDR1 reads SEHNR; CDR2 reads FQNEAQ (reference sequence). V gave up 3 bases and J gave up 4 bases, with 7 bases separating them. Authors' data handling: Amplification from reference gene primers served as the basis for estimated nucleated cell counts. Repertoires were generated with immunoSEQ multiplex PCR, while TCRdb's copy carries only in-frame clones and drops some. That table supplies the V and J calls and clone size; D and trimming were determined from the DNA. The sample holds a few hundred thousand clones, about 88% seen once. This receptor was obtained from a woman aged 18-35 years who had been exposed to COVID-19. Source material: PBMCs or T cells enriched from blood (not recorded which). The rearrangement links TRBV7-9 to TRBJ1-6; D might be TRBD1 (6 bases). In DNA form, the CDR3 reads TGTGCCAGCAGCTTCGGACAGTATAATTCACCCCTCCACTTT. Translated, it gives CASSFGQYNSPLHF. Together with reference TRBV7-9 and TRBJ1-6, the CDR3 gives the full variable domain: DTGVSQNPRHKITKRGQNVTFRCDPISEHNRLYWYRQTLGQGPEFLTYFQNEAQLEKSRLLSDRFSAERPKGSFSTLEIQRTEQGDSAMYLCASSFGQYNSPLHFGNGTRLTVT.